This T cell receptor (beta chain) appears in the sequencing data of a study of blood T cell repertoires in COVID-19 (dated by TCRdb to the early 2020s). As for the study more broadly: Samples covering the acute and convalescent phases of COVID-19 were provided by collaborators in the United States, Italy and Spain. Samples were obtained from the ongoing ImmuneRACE study (first 160 participants) and from about 1,300 subjects provided by 6 global collaborators. Where available, HLA class I and class II types were obtained from metadata supplied by the sample provider rather than from assay-based typing. Deeply sampled blood TCRbeta repertoires from subjects exposed to, actively infected with, or recovered from COVID-19 were included in the dataset. The material from the prospective study consisted of cDNA or gDNA derived from T cells, B-cell-depleted T cells, or PBMCs. A freely available public database, intended as a resource for researchers studying the immune response to SARS-CoV-2, is where the repertoires were released. Nearly every sample came with metadata listing a de-identified subject ID, COVID-19 status, age in years and sex.

Results the study describes overall, beyond this receptor: The amount of clinical and demographic metadata varied by source and participant and was provided uncurated.

TCRbeta CDR3 regions were amplified from genomic DNA by means of the immunoSEQ Assay, a bias-controlled multiplex PCR. Concerning the study's data processing: The number of nucleated cells in each sample was estimated from the amplification of reference gene primers within the assay. To quantify the absolute abundance of each unique TCRbeta CDR3 rearrangement, sequence reads were collapsed and filtered. For each sample, productive Simpson clonality was calculated as the square root of Simpson's diversity index across productive rearrangements. The table was pulled from immuneACCESS by TCRdb, which kept in-frame rearrangements only. Such tables lose some clones; where checked, under half of the loss comes from unresolved V genes, and the rest has no known cause. That table gives V, J and clone size, and the DNA gave D and trimming. The sample table contains about 300,000 clones; only one count was recorded for roughly 89% of them. The ten largest make up about 2% of the sample.

As to this clone: No cognate antigen has been identified for it. It has no much larger one-base neighbor in the sample; base qualities were not kept.

The germline V end is reduced by 2 bases and the J end by 13 bases; junction bases left unmatched: 11. The germline V gene supplies CDR1 MDHEN and CDR2 SYDVKM. From its cysteine to its phenylalanine, the CDR3 spans 15 amino acids. The sequence is cut down to CDR3 DNA, 45 bases in frame from base 1. One collaborating source in Seattle enrolled patients during active infection and followed them longitudinally through the course of disease. The collaborating institutions used their own protocols to collect whole blood in K2EDTA tubes. For TCRbeta analysis, collaborators shipped samples in one of three forms: frozen whole blood, isolated PBMCs, or DNA extracted from either of those sample types.

The V and J segments used are TRBV28 and TRBJ1-4; 9 bases in the junction line up with TRBD1. Sequencing was done on a sample of peripheral blood. This clonotype was obtained from a woman aged 25 to 39 with COVID-19, enrolled during active disease. This receptor carries the CDR3 CASSLPGQGGRRLFF. The sequence in DNA is TGTGCCAGCAGTTTACCGGGACAGGGTGGGAGGCGACTGTTTTTT.